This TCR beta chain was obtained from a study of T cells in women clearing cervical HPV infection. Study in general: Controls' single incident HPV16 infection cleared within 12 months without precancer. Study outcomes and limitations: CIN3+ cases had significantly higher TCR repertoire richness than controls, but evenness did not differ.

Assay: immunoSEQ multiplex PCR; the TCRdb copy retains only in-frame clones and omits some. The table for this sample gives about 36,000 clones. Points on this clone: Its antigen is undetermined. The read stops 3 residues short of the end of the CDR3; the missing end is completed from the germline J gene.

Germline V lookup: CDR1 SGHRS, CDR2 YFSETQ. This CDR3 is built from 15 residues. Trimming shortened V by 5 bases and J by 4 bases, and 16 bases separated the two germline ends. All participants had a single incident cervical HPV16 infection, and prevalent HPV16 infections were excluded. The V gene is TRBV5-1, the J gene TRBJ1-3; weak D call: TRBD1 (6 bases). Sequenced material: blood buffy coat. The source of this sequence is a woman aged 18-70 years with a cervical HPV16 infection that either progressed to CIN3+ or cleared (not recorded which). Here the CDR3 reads CASSGMDRGGNTIYF. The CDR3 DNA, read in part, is TGCGCCAGCAGTGGAATGGACAGAGGAGGAAACACC.